Presented here are 28 T cell receptor beta chains from one specimen sequenced in a study of blood T cell repertoires in COVID-19. Here immunoSEQ multiplex PCR was the method, and the copy in TCRdb shows in-frame clones only, minus some. The data contain 250,000 to 300,000 clones, about 86% of them singletons. Sequenced: PBMCs or T cells enriched from blood (not recorded which). The receptors derive from a man younger than 40 with acute COVID-19.

This clone was observed a few times. At the DNA level, this CDR3 is encoded by other sequences in the same sample as well. The rearrangement uses TRBV5-1 and TRBJ2-4; weak D call: TRBD1 (5 bases). Germline V gives CDR1 SGHRS, CDR2 YFSETQ. Trimming shortened V by 0 bases and J by 7 bases, and 5 bases separated the two germline ends. The CDR3 loop spans 12 amino acids. The CDR3 is CASSLEGNIQYF. In DNA form, the CDR3 reads TGCGCCAGCAGCTTGGAGGGGAACATTCAGTACTTC.

V gene TRBV19 combines with J gene TRBJ2-2; 7 bases align to TRBD1. In germline, CDR1 is LNHDA, CDR2 SQIVND (reference sequence). V dropped 5 bases and J dropped 0; count of bases not matched to a gene: 3. The CDR3 totals 15 residues. DNA of the CDR3: TGTGCCAGTAGTCCGGGACAGACGAACACCGGGGAGCTGTTTTTT. Translation gives CASSPGQTNTGELFF. Supplemented by reference TRBV19 and TRBJ2-2, the full variable domain reads DGGITQSPKYLFRKEGQNVTLSCEQNLNHDAMYWYRQDPGQGLRLIYYSQIVNDFQKGDIAEGYSVSREKKESFPLTVTSAQKNPTAFYLCASSPGQTNTGELFFGEGSRLTVL.

This clone was found once. The CDR3 nucleotides are TGTGCCAGCAACAGGGGTGGAACAGGGGACTACGAGCAGTACGTC. This gives the protein CASNRGGTGDYEQYV. This rearrangement joins TRBV6-6 to TRBJ2-7; 7 bases line up with TRBD1. CDR3 length: 15 residues. V trimming: 7 bases; J trimming: 3 bases; junction bases outside the gene matches: 12. CDR1 and CDR2 from the germline V gene are MNHNY and SVGAGI (reference sequence).

In this sample, this clone turned up a few times. This chain connects TRBV19 to TRBJ2-1; TRBD2 is a possible D gene (6 bases). This CDR3 is built from 12 residues. Germline assignment: CDR1 LNHDA and CDR2 SQIVND (reference sequence). V shed 4 bases and J shed 9 bases, with 10 bases lying between them. The CDR3 sequence is CASSRPGGEQFF. The CDR3 bases are TGTGCCAGTAGTAGGCCCGGGGGTGAGCAGTTCTTC.

This clone was picked up one time. The rearrangement joins TRBV10-1 to TRBJ2-5; 9 bases fit TRBD2. The ends lost 2 bases at V and 1 base at J; junction bases unmatched: 5. This CDR3 has 16 amino acids. Germline CDR1 WNHNN, CDR2 SYGVQD (reference sequence). CDR3 sequence (DNA): TGCGCCAGCAGTGAGAATGCGGGGGGGACCCAAGAGACCCAGTACTTC. Translation gives CASSENAGGTQETQYF.

The CDR3: CASSPQGGNQPQHF. The DNA for the CDR3 is TGTGCCAGCTCCCCTCAGGGAGGAAATCAGCCCCAGCATTTT. The V and J genes are TRBV6-5 and TRBJ1-5, with a tentative D call TRBD1 (5 bases). The V end was cut by 8 bases, the J end by 4 bases, with 15 bases between. This CDR3 spans 14 amino acids. Germline-derived CDR1 and CDR2 are MNHEY and SVGAGI.

About this clone: Relative to the germline gene, one junction end is altered; a read error may explain this. The J gene is TRBJ1-2, the V gene TRBV5-1; 7 nucleotides match TRBD1. Looked up from germline, CDR1 is SGHRS and CDR2 is YFSETQ. This CDR3 spans 16 amino acids. The CDR3 bases are TGTGCCAGCAGCGGCGGTGGGACAGAGAGTAACTATGGCTACACCTTC. Translated, it gives CASSGGGTESNYGYTF.

This clone was seen only once. V usage is TRBV11-2 and J usage is TRBJ2-5; 14 bases are a match to TRBD2. Germline loops: CDR1 SGHAT, CDR2 FQNNGV. The CDR3 is 17 residues long. Trimming removed 1 base from V and 2 bases from J; junction bases left unmatched: 3. This chain's CDR3 is CASSLGLAGGEQETQYF. The CDR3 coding sequence is TGTGCCAGCAGCTTAGGACTAGCGGGGGGGGAGCAAGAGACCCAGTACTTC.

The chain has TRBV24-1 and TRBJ2-5; a weak D match, TRBD1 (5 bases). Germline CDR1 is KGHDR and CDR2 is SFDVKD. Trimming left V 3 bases short and J 0 bases short, with 16 bases between. This CDR3 is built from 17 residues. CDR3 protein: CATSDPFEGAYQETQYF. CDR3 nucleotides: TGTGCCACCAGTGATCCCTTTGAAGGGGCTTACCAAGAGACCCAGTACTTC.

This chain connects TRBV15 to TRBJ2-7; TRBD1 agrees at 10 bases. CDR1 and CDR2 (germline): LNHNV, YYDKDF (reference sequence). V dropped 6 bases and J dropped 0; count of bases not matched to a gene: 5. There are 15 residues in the CDR3. The CDR3 reads CATSKDRGSSYEQYV. Here the CDR3 DNA reads TGTGCCACCAGTAAGGACAGGGGGAGCTCCTACGAGCAGTACGTC.

The chain uses TRBV19 and TRBJ2-3; 9 bases line up with TRBD1. The germline CDR1 and CDR2 sequences are LNHDA and SQIVND (reference sequence). J gave up 1 base and V 4 bases, and 9 bases lay outside the gene matches. CDR3 size: 17 residues. The CDR3 DNA sequence: TGTGCCAGTAGTAGAGGACAGGGGATGAGGGGCACAGATACGCAGTATTTT. Protein sequence: CASSRGQGMRGTDTQYF.

The chain links TRBV5-1 to TRBJ2-1; 8 positions match TRBD2. In germline, CDR1 is SGHRS, CDR2 YFSETQ. The CDR3 has 15 residues. The junction had 3 bases not matched to a gene; V was cut back by 0 bases and J by 4 bases. The CDR3 protein is CASSLAVAGYNEQFF. CDR3 nucleotides: TGCGCCAGCAGCTTGGCAGTAGCGGGGTACAATGAGCAGTTCTTC.

The chain is built from TRBV12-5 and TRBJ1-4; tentatively, D is TRBD1 (6 bases). The germline V and J ends were trimmed by 0 bases and 7 bases, with 12 bases remaining between them. Germline V gene data show CDR1 as LGHNT and CDR2 as FRNRAP. CDR3 length: 15 amino acids. In nucleotides, the CDR3 is TGTGCTAGTGGTTTGGTAAGGGCAGGGGTTGAAAAACTGTTTTTT. Translation: CASGLVRAGVEKLFF.

The chain carries TRBV10-1 and TRBJ1-5; no firm D call. Per germline, CDR1 WNHNN and CDR2 SYGVQD (reference sequence). The CDR3 extends over 11 amino acids. The V end lost 7 bases, the J end lost 4 bases, and 5 bases lay between the germline ends. The CDR3 spells CASIINQPQHF. The DNA for the CDR3 is TGCGCCAGCATTATAAATCAGCCCCAGCATTTT.

The V call is TRBV27, the J call TRBJ2-1, with a tentative D call TRBD1 (6 bases). The ends were cut back, 6 bases at V and 7 bases at J, with 16 bases in the middle. The germline V gene encodes CDR1 MNHEY and CDR2 SMNVEV (reference sequence). The CDR3 contains 14 residues. CDR3 DNA: TGTGCCAGCAGGGGGACAAACGATTTAAATGAGCAGTTCTTC. It codes for CASRGTNDLNEQFF.

V usage is TRBV6-2 or TRBV6-3 and J usage is TRBJ2-3; D ambiguous. The CDR3 sequence is 14 residues long. The germline V and J ends were trimmed by 1 base and 0 bases, with 5 bases remaining between them. Germline assignment: CDR1 MNHEY and CDR2 SVGEGT. CDR3 in amino acids: CASSYYQSTDTQYF. CDR3 DNA sequence: TGTGCCAGCAGTTACTATCAGAGCACAGATACGCAGTATTTT.

V is TRBV7-3 and J is TRBJ2-1, with D possibly matching TRBD2 (5 bases). CDR3 length: 13 residues. Germline V CDR1 and CDR2: SGHTA, FQGTGA. V was cut by 6 bases and J by 8 bases, with 14 bases left in between. The CDR3 reads CASSRTRDYEQFF. The CDR3 coding sequence is TGTGCCAGCAGTCGCACTAGAGACTATGAGCAGTTCTTC.

The chain employs TRBV2 and TRBJ2-4, with D possibly being TRBD2 (6 bases). Per the germline V gene, CDR1 is SNHLY and CDR2 is FYNNEI. The CDR3 extends over 14 amino acids. V was trimmed by 4 bases and J by 1 base, leaving 8 bases between them. The CDR3 DNA reads as TGTGCCAGCAGTGTTGGGGGGGCCAAAAACATTCAGTACTTC. Its translation is CASSVGGAKNIQYF.

This clone came up once. This chain joins TRBV7-8 and TRBJ1-1; D may be TRBD1 (5 bases). The V gene's germline CDR1 is SGHVS and CDR2 FQNEAQ. The CDR3 loop spans 15 amino acids. Trimming stripped 5 bases from V and 3 bases from J, with 16 bases between. CDR3 nucleotide sequence: TGTGCCAGCAGCGTAGGACGACAGCCTTACACTGAAGCTTTCTTT. Translation gives CASSVGRQPYTEAFF.

The chain employs TRBV24-1 and TRBJ1-5, with D unresolved. Deletions cut 5 bases from V and 6 bases from J, with 10 bases between. CDR1 is KGHDR, CDR2 SFDVKD, per germline. This CDR3 has 13 amino acids. The CDR3 is CATSVGGSQPQHF. CDR3 nucleotide sequence: TGTGCCACCAGTGTAGGAGGGAGTCAGCCCCAGCATTTT.

The chain combines TRBV5-4 with TRBJ2-1; 8 nucleotides align to TRBD2. V trimming: 4 bases; J trimming: 5 bases; junction bases outside the gene matches: 8. This CDR3 has 15 amino acids. Germline-derived CDR1 and CDR2 are SGHNT and YYREEE (reference sequence). The CDR3 loop reads CASSLGGALDNEQFF. Here the CDR3 DNA reads TGTGCCAGCAGCCTCGGGGGGGCTTTAGACAATGAGCAGTTCTTC.

The rearrangement uses TRBV4-2 and TRBJ2-1; possible D gene TRBD2, 6 bases. The V gene lost 5 bases and the J gene lost 9 bases, with 20 bases spanning the gap. Germline CDR1 LGHNA, CDR2 YNFKEQ. The CDR3 has 15 residues. The CDR3 DNA is TGTGCCAGCAGCAGTGCGGACTACCCCGTTCCTGAGCAGTTCTTC. Protein: CASSSADYPVPEQFF.

The V call is TRBV19, the J call TRBJ2-1; TRBD2 is a possible D gene (5 bases). This CDR3 region has 12 residues. Germline V gene sequence: CDR1 LNHDA, CDR2 SQIVND (reference sequence). V dropped 11 bases and J dropped 4 bases, with 12 bases sitting between them. The DNA for the CDR3 is TGTGCCTCCCGGACTGGTTACAATGAGCAGTTCTTC. Translating it yields CASRTGYNEQFF. Drawing the rest from reference TRBV19 and TRBJ2-1, the complete variable domain is DGGITQSPKYLFRKEGQNVTLSCEQNLNHDAMYWYRQDPGQGLRLIYYSQIVNDFQKGDIAEGYSVSREKKESFPLTVTSAQKNPTAFYLCASRTGYNEQFFGPGTRLTVL.

This clone has just a few counts. The chain couples TRBV24-1 to TRBJ1-5; TRBD1 is a possible D gene (6 bases). The CDR3 extends over 15 amino acids. The V and J ends lost 3 bases and 7 bases respectively, with 15 bases between them. Germline CDR1 is KGHDR and CDR2 is SFDVKD. CDR3 bases: TGTGCCACCAGTGATCCCCGGACAGCTGGCCAGCCCCAGCATTTT. Residues: CATSDPRTAGQPQHF.

This rearrangement joins TRBV5-4 to TRBJ2-2; 9 nucleotides agree with TRBD1. CDR3 length: 19 residues. After removal of 3 bases from V and 0 bases from J, the junction contained 12 bases not matched to a gene. Germline V gene lookup returns CDR1 SGHNT and CDR2 YYREEE (reference sequence). CDR3 loop: CASSSNQPGQGANTGELFF. CDR3 in DNA: TGTGCCAGCAGCTCCAATCAACCGGGACAGGGTGCGAACACCGGGGAGCTGTTTTTT. The full variable domain, in which reference TRBV5-4 and TRBJ2-2 provide the parts outside the CDR3, is ETGVTQSPTHLIKTRGQQVTLRCSSQSGHNTVSWYQQALGQGPQFIFQYYREEENGRGNFPPRFSGLQFPNYSSELNVNALELDDSALYLCASSSNQPGQGANTGELFFGEGSRLTVL.

The chain employs TRBV24-1 and TRBJ2-6; possible D gene TRBD1, 5 bases. Germline V gene lookup returns CDR1 KGHDR and CDR2 SFDVKD. V lost 7 bases and J lost 2, with 5 bases in between. There are 13 residues in the CDR3. The CDR3 region has the DNA TGTGCCACCAGACAGGCTGGGGCCAACGTCCTGACTTTC. It yields the protein CATRQAGANVLTF.

This clone was recorded once. The V call is TRBV5-4, the J call TRBJ2-1, with 11 nucleotides matching TRBD2. With 4 bases clipped from V and 7 bases from J, the junction kept 13 bases outside the gene matches. Germline V CDR1 and CDR2: SGHNT, YYREEE (reference sequence). CDR3 length equals 17 residues. The CDR3 sequence is CASSVGGGLAGGNEQFF. The DNA for the CDR3 is TGTGCCAGCAGCGTAGGGGGAGGACTAGCGGGTGGGAATGAGCAGTTCTTC.

The rearrangement uses TRBV5-1 and TRBJ2-2; TRBD2 matches at 8 bases. CDR3 length equals 16 residues. CDR1 and CDR2 (germline): SGHRS, YFSETQ. The junction had 6 bases not matched to a gene; V was cut back by 3 bases and J by 2 bases. The CDR3 is CASSCHGGGNTGELFF. The CDR3 DNA sequence: TGCGCCAGCAGCTGCCACGGGGGGGGAAACACCGGGGAGCTGTTTTTT.